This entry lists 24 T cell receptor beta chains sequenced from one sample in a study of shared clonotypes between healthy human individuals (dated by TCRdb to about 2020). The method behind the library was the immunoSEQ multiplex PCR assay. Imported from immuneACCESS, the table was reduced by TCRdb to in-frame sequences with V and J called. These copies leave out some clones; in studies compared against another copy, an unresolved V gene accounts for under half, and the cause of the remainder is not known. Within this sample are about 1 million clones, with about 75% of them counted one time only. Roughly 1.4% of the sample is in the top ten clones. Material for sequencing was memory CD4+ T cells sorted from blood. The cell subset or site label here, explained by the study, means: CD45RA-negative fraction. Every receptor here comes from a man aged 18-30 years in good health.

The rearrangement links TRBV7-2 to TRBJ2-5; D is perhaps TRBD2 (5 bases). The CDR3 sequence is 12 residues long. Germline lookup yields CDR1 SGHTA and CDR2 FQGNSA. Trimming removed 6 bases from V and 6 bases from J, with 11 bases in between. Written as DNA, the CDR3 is TGTGCCAGCAGTAGGGAGCGCCAGACCCAGTACTTC. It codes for CASSRERQTQYF.

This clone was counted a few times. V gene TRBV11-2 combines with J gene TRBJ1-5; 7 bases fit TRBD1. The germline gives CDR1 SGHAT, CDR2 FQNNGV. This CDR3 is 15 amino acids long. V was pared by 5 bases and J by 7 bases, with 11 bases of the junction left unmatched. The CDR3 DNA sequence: TGTGCCAGCAGCCGTGAGGGGGCGGTTTGGCAGCCCCAGCATTTT. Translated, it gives CASSREGAVWQPQHF.

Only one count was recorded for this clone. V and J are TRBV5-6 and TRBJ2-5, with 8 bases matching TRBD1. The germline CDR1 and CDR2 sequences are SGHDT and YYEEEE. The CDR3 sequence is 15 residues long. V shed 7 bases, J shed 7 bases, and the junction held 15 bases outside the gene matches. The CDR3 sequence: CASRKVDRDDVTQYF. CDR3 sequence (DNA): TGTGCCAGCCGGAAGGTGGACAGGGATGATGTGACCCAGTACTTC.

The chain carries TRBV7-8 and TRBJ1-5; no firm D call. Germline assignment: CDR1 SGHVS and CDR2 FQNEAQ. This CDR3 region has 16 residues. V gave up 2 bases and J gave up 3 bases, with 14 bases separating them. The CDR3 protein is CASSLRADNSNQPQHF. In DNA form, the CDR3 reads TGTGCCAGCAGCTTAAGGGCAGACAATTCCAATCAGCCCCAGCATTTT. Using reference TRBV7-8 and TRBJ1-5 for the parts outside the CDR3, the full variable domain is GAGVSQSPRYKVAKRGQDVALRCDPISGHVSLFWYQQALGQGPEFLTYFQNEAQLDKSGLPSDRFFAERPEGSVSTLKIQRTQQEDSAVYLCASSLRADNSNQPQHFGDGTRLSIL.

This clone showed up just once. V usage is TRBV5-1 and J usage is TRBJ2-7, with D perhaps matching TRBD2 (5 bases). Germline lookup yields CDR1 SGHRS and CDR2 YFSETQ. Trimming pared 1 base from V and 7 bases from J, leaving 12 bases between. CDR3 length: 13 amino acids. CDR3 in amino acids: CASSLIQEAEQYF. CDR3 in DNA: TGCGCCAGCAGCTTGATCCAGGAGGCGGAGCAGTACTTC.

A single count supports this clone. This CDR3 is CASSRGGSGANVLTF. CDR3 nucleotides: TGTGCCAGCTCTCGAGGGGGATCTGGGGCCAACGTCCTGACTTTC. The rearrangement uses TRBV18 and TRBJ2-6; TRBD1 might be the D (6 bases). Germline V lookup: CDR1 KGHSH, CDR2 LQKENI. V was pared by 6 bases and J by 1 base, with 10 bases between. The CDR3 totals 15 residues.

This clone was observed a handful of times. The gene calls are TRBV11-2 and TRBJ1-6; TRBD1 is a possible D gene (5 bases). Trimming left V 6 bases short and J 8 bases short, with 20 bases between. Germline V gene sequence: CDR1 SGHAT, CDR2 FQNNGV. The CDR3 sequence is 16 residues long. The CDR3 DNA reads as TGTGCCAGCAGTCCCCAGGGAAAAGGGAATTATTCACCCCTCCACTTT. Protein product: CASSPQGKGNYSPLHF. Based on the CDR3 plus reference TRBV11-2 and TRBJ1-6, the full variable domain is EAGVAQSPRYKIIEKRQSVAFWCNPISGHATLYWYQQILGQGPKLLIQFQNNGVVDDSQLPKDRFSAERLKGVDSTLKIQPAKLEDSAVYLCASSPQGKGNYSPLHFGNGTRLTVT.

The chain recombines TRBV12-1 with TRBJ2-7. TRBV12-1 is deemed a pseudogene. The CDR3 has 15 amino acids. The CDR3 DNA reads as TGTGCCAGCAGCTTTCGTAGACCCCCGCCCTTCGAGCAGTACTTC. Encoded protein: CASSFRRPPPFEQYF.

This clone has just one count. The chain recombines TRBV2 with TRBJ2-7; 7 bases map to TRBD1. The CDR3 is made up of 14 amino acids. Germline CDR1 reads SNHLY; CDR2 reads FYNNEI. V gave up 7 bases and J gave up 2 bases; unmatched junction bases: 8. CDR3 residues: CASKGTAATYEQYF. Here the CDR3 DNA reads TGTGCCAGCAAAGGGACAGCTGCCACCTACGAGCAGTACTTC.

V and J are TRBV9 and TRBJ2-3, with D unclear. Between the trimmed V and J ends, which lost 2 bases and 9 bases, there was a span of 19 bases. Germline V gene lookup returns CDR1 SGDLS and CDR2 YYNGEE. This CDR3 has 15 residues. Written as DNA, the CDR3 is TGTGCCAGCAGCGTCCAACCCGACTGGGCGCGGACGCAGTATTTT. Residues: CASSVQPDWARTQYF.

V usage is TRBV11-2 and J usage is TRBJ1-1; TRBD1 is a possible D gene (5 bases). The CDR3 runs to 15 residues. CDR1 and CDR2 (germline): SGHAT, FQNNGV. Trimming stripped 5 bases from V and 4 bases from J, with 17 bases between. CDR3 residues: CASSLTSGISTEAFF. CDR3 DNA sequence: TGTGCCAGCAGCCTAACATCAGGGATTAGCACTGAAGCTTTCTTT.

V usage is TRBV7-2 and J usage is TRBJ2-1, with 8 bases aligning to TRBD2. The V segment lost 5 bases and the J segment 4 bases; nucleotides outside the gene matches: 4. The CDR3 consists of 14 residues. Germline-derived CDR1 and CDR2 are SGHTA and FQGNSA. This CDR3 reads CASSLQRGYNEQFF. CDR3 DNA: TGTGCCAGCAGCCTACAGCGGGGGTACAATGAGCAGTTCTTC.

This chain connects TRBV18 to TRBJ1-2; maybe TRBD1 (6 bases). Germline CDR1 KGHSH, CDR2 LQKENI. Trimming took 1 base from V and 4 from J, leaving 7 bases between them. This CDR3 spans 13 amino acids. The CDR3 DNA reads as TGTGCCAGCTCACCACGACAGGTCTATGGCTACACCTTC. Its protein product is CASSPRQVYGYTF.

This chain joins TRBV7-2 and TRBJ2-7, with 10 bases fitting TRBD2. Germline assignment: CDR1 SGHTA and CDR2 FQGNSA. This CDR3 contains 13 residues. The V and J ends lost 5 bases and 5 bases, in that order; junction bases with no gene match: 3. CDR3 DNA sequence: TGTGCCAGCAGCCACGGGACTAGCGACGAGCAGTACTTC. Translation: CASSHGTSDEQYF.

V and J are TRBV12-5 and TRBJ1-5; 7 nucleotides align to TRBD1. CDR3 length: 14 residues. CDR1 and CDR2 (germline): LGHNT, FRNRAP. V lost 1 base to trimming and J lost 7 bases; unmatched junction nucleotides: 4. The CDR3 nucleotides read TGTGCTAGTGGTTTGGAAGGGGGCGGGCAGCCCCAGCATTTT. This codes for CASGLEGGGQPQHF.

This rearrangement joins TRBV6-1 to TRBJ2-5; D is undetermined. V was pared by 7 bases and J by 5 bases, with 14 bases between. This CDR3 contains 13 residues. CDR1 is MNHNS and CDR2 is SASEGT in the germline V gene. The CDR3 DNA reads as TGTGCCAGCATTTTCACCCGGGCGGAGACCCAGTACTTC. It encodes CASIFTRAETQYF.

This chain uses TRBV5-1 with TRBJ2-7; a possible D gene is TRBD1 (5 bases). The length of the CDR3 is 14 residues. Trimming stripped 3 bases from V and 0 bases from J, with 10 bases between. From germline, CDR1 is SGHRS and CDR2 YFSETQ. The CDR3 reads CASSSAGSSYEQYF. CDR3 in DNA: TGCGCCAGCAGCTCCGCAGGGTCCTCCTACGAGCAGTACTTC.

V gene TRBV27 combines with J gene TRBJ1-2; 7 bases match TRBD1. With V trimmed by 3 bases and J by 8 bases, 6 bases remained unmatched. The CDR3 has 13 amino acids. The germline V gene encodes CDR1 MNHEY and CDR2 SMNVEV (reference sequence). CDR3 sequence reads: CASSFGQGGGYTF. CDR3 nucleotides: TGTGCCAGCAGTTTCGGCCAGGGGGGAGGCTACACCTTC.

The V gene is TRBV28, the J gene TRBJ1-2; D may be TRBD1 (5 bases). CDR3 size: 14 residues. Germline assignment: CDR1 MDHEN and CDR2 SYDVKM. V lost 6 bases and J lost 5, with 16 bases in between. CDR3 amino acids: CASRPDTGLYGYTF. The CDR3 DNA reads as TGTGCCAGCAGACCCGACACGGGGCTATATGGCTACACCTTC.

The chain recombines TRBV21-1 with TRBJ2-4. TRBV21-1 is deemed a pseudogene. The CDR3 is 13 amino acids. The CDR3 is CASTPIRENIQYF. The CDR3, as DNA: TGTGCCAGCACCCCGATAAGGGAAAACATTCAGTACTTC.

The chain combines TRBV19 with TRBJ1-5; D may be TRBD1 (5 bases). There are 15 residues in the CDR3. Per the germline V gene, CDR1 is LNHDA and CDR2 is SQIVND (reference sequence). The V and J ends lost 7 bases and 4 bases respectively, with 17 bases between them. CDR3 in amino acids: CASKFARVGNQPQHF. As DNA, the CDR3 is TGTGCCAGTAAATTCGCCAGGGTCGGGAATCAGCCCCAGCATTTT.

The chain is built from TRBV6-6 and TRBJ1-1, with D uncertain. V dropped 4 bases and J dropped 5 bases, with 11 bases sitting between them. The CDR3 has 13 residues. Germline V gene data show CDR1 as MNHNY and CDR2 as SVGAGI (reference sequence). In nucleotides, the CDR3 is TGTGCCAGCAGTTCGGAGGGTTGGACTGAAGCTTTCTTT. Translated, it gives CASSSEGWTEAFF.

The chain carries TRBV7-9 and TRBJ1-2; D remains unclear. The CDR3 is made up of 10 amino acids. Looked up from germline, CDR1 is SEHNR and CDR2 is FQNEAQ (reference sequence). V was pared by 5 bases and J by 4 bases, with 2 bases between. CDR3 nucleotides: TGTGCCAGCAGCCGCTATGGCTACACCTTC. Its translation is CASSRYGYTF.

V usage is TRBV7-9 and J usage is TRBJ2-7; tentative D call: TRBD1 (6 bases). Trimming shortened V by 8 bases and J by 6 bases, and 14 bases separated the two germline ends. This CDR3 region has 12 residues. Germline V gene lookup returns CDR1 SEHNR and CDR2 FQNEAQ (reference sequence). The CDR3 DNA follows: TGTGCCAGCCGAACAGGGTTGGCCGAGCAGTACTTC. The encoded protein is CASRTGLAEQYF. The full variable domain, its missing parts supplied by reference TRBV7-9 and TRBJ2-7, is DTGVSQNPRHKITKRGQNVTFRCDPISEHNRLYWYRQTLGQGPEFLTYFQNEAQLEKSRLLSDRFSAERPKGSFSTLEIQRTEQGDSAMYLCASRTGLAEQYFGPGTRLTVT.